A selection of T cell receptor beta chains follows, all from one sample in a study of technical replicates of blood from a handful of donors. Assay: immunoSEQ multiplex PCR; the TCRdb copy retains only in-frame clones and omits some. The repertoire includes some 94,000 clones, roughly 94% of them detected once, and less than 0.4% sits in the top ten. The specimen was T cells isolated from PBMCs. These receptors originate from a human donor in good health. The CDR3 runs from the conserved cysteine through the conserved F or W. A D gene is named only where the DNA matches it firmly. Clone size is stated in some rows and not others, as once, few, many or a class when expanded.

d_call | j_call | cdr3_length | clone_size | v_call | cdr3_aa | cdr3_nt
TRBD2 | TRBJ2-3 | 15 | NA | TRBV7-3 | CASSLRLADTDTQYF | TGTGCCAGCAGCTTAAGACTAGCGGACACAGATACGCAGTATTTT
TRBD1 | TRBJ1-2 | 15 | NA | TRBV9 | CASSVEGQEDYGYTF | TGTGCCAGCAGCGTTGAGGGACAGGAAGACTATGGCTACACCTTC
TRBD2 | TRBJ2-1 | 14 | NA | TRBV28 | CASSLLAGYNEQFF | TGTGCCAGCAGTTTGTTAGCGGGGTACAATGAGCAGTTCTTC
TRBD2 | TRBJ2-1 | 19 | once | TRBV7-8 | CASSSLTSGRKLVDNEQFF | TGTGCCAGCAGCTCCCTAACTAGCGGGAGAAAGTTAGTAGACAATGAGCAGTTCTTC
NA | TRBJ1-1 | 16 | NA | TRBV10-1 | CASSVDSNRRNTEAFF | TGCGCCAGCAGTGTAGACAGTAACCGAAGGAACACTGAAGCTTTCTTT
NA | TRBJ2-7 | 12 | NA | TRBV7-9 | CASSPTSNEQYF | TGTGCCAGCAGCCCAACTAGCAACGAGCAGTACTTC
TRBD1 | TRBJ2-7 | 18 | NA | TRBV7-2 | CASSLRPPDRGLSYEQYF | TGTGCCAGCAGCTTACGGCCACCGGACAGGGGCCTCTCCTACGAGCAGTACTTC
NA | TRBJ2-3 | 15 | NA | TRBV10-2 | CASSDRQTIADTQYF | TGCGCCAGCAGTGATCGACAGACGATTGCAGATACGCAGTATTTT
NA | TRBJ2-3 | 13 | once | TRBV7-8 | CASTYTSTDTQYF | TGTGCCAGCACCTATACTTCCACAGATACGCAGTATTTT
NA | TRBJ2-7 | 13 | few | TRBV10-1 | CASSDRGRNEQYF | TGCGCCAGCAGTGACAGGGGTAGGAACGAGCAGTACTTC
NA | TRBJ1-1 | 13 | NA | TRBV6-5 | CASSYSTGTEAFF | TGTGCCAGCAGTTACTCGACAGGTACTGAAGCTTTCTTT
NA | TRBJ1-1 | 13 | NA | TRBV9 | CASSVGSRAEAFF | TGTGCCAGCAGCGTAGGATCCAGGGCTGAAGCTTTCTTT
TRBD1 | TRBJ2-1 | 14 | once | TRBV11-1 | CASSLNRGHNEQFF | TGTGCCAGCAGCTTAAACAGGGGGCACAATGAGCAGTTCTTC
TRBD1 | TRBJ1-1 | 16 | NA | TRBV5-1 | CASSTDRGESGTEAFF | TGCGCCAGCAGCACCGACAGGGGGGAGTCGGGCACTGAAGCTTTCTTT
TRBD1 | TRBJ2-2 | 17 | NA | TRBV15 | CATSRDLGTGVVGELFF | TGTGCCACCAGCAGAGATCTAGGGACAGGGGTTGTCGGGGAGCTGTTTTTT
TRBD1 | TRBJ2-7 | 13 | NA | TRBV10-1 | CAATGQANYEQYF | TGCGCCGCCACTGGACAGGCCAACTACGAGCAGTACTTC
NA | TRBJ1-2 | 13 | NA | TRBV14 | CASSQGQGDGYTF | TGTGCCAGCAGCCAAGGGCAGGGTGATGGCTACACCTTC
TRBD1 | TRBJ2-7 | 15 | NA | TRBV5-1 | CASSLSGTGSYEQYF | TGCGCCAGCAGCTTATCCGGGACAGGGAGCTACGAGCAGTACTTC
TRBD1 | TRBJ2-2 | 16 | NA | TRBV5-1 | CASSYGTGRYPGELFF | TGCGCCAGCAGCTATGGGACAGGGAGGTACCCCGGGGAGCTGTTTTTT
TRBD1 | TRBJ1-2 | 14 | NA | TRBV5-6 | CASSPQGGSYGYTF | TGTGCCAGCAGCCCCCAGGGGGGTTCCTATGGCTACACCTTC
TRBD1 | TRBJ2-2 | 15 | NA | TRBV4-2 | CASSLRQGEPGELFF | TGTGCCAGCAGCCTTCGACAGGGAGAACCGGGGGAGCTGTTTTTT
TRBD2 | TRBJ2-1 | 14 | NA | TRBV30 | CAWRARGSFNEQFF | TGTGCCTGGAGAGCGCGCGGGAGTTTCAATGAGCAGTTCTTC
NA | TRBJ1-5 | 13 | once | TRBV29-1 | CSVETGQGQPQHF | TGCAGCGTAGAGACAGGCCAGGGTCAGCCCCAGCATTTT
TRBD1 | TRBJ2-2 | 16 | NA | TRBV5-4 | CASSLSYRGNTGELFF | TGTGCCAGCAGCCTTTCTTACAGGGGCAACACCGGGGAGCTGTTTTTT
NA | TRBJ2-1 | 15 | NA | TRBV11-2 | CASSLVPQGLNEQFF | TGTGCCAGCAGCTTAGTTCCCCAGGGCCTAAATGAGCAGTTCTTC
NA | TRBJ1-2 | 10 | NA | TRBV30 | CAWNYYGYTF | TGTGCCTGGAACTACTATGGCTACACCTTC
NA | TRBJ2-7 | 13 | once | TRBV11-2 | CASSSAGAYEQYF | TGTGCCAGCAGTTCGGCAGGGGCCTACGAGCAGTACTTC
TRBD1 | TRBJ1-5 | 16 | once | TRBV5-6 | CASSLGTGIGDQPQHF | TGTGCCAGCAGCTTGGGGACAGGGATAGGGGATCAGCCCCAGCATTTT
TRBD1 | TRBJ1-2 | 15 | NA | TRBV4-3 | CASSQLQGAGYGYTF | TGCGCCAGCAGCCAACTACAGGGGGCGGGCTATGGCTACACCTTC
TRBD1 | TRBJ1-2 | 15 | NA | TRBV9 | CASSTRTGGGYGYTF | TGTGCCAGCAGCACCCGGACAGGGGGAGGGTATGGCTACACCTTC
NA | TRBJ2-5 | 16 | NA | TRBV19 | CASSSGLAGLKETQYF | TGTGCCAGTAGTAGTGGACTGGCAGGTCTAAAAGAGACCCAGTACTTC
TRBD2 | TRBJ2-3 | 15 | NA | TRBV11-2 | CASSFGLAPPNTQYF | TGTGCCAGCAGCTTCGGACTAGCCCCTCCTAATACGCAGTATTTT